The 10 T cell receptor beta chains presented below share a single source sample, sequenced in a study of blood T cell repertoires in COVID-19. Assay used: immunoSEQ multiplex PCR; TCRdb lists only in-frame clones, some missing. The sample holds about 59,000 clones, approximately 79% seen once. The sequenced sample was peripheral blood. These receptors came from a woman aged 70-85 years with acute or convalescent COVID-19.

With regard to this clone: Additional DNA sequences in this sample encode the identical CDR3. This chain uses TRBV4-2 with TRBJ2-2, with 9 bases identical to TRBD2. The CDR3 is made up of 16 amino acids. V lost 1 base, J lost 0 bases, and 0 bases stayed unmatched. Germline CDR1 reads LGHNA; CDR2 reads YNFKEQ. CDR3 region: CASSQASGANTGELFF. DNA of the CDR3: TGTGCCAGCAGCCAAGCTAGCGGGGCGAACACCGGGGAGCTGTTTTTT.

In the case of this clone: The same CDR3 also results from other DNA sequences found in this sample. This chain connects TRBV6-6 to TRBJ1-2; 9 bases line up with TRBD1. The CDR3 totals 14 residues. The germline CDR1 and CDR2 sequences are MNHNY and SVGAGI (reference sequence). The V segment lost 2 bases and the J segment 2 bases; nucleotides outside the gene matches: 0. CDR3 sequence reads: CASSYTGGNYGYTF. The CDR3 nucleotides read TGTGCCAGCAGTTACACAGGGGGCAACTATGGCTACACCTTC.

V and J are TRBV6-5 and TRBJ1-1; D is possibly TRBD1 (6 bases). Germline values: CDR1 MNHEY, CDR2 SVGAGI. V was pared by 8 bases and J by 0 bases, with 7 bases between. This CDR3 region has 12 residues. The CDR3 loop is CASRTVNTEAFF. The CDR3 DNA follows: TGTGCCAGCCGGACAGTGAACACTGAAGCTTTCTTT.

The chain joins TRBV4-2 to TRBJ1-2; D gene unclear. The CDR3 is 14 amino acids. V lost 2 bases and J lost 4, with 11 bases in between. Germline-derived CDR1 and CDR2 are LGHNA and YNFKEQ. The CDR3 loop reads CASSQRLAVYGYTF. For the CDR3, the DNA is TGTGCCAGCAGCCAACGGTTAGCCGTCTATGGCTACACCTTC.

CDR3 region: CATSVWGQGNQPQHF. In DNA, the CDR3 is TGTGCCACCTCAGTGTGGGGACAGGGCAATCAGCCCCAGCATTTT. The V gene is TRBV6-5, the J gene TRBJ1-5; the match to TRBD1 covers 8 bases. Per germline, CDR1 MNHEY and CDR2 SVGAGI. V was clipped by 10 bases and J by 2 bases; unmatched bases: 10. This CDR3 has 15 residues.

Details on this clone: The same CDR3 also results from other DNA sequences found in this sample. The rearrangement joins TRBV18 to TRBJ1-2; tentative D call: TRBD1 (5 bases). Germline V gives CDR1 KGHSH, CDR2 LQKENI. Trimming took off 3 bases at V and 1 base at J, with 6 bases between the two ends. CDR3 size: 13 residues. CDR3 bases: TGTGCCAGCTCACCCGACAGTAACTATGGCTACACCTTC. It yields the protein CASSPDSNYGYTF.

V and J are TRBV7-7 and TRBJ2-7; maybe TRBD1 (6 bases). Trimming shortened V by 0 bases and J by 3 bases, and 18 bases separated the two germline ends. The length of the CDR3 is 17 residues. The germline V gene encodes CDR1 SSHAT and CDR2 FNYEAQ (reference sequence). CDR3: CASSLAGFRGQLYEQYF. As DNA, the CDR3 is TGTGCCAGCAGCTTAGCGGGGTTCAGGGGACAACTCTACGAGCAGTACTTC. The whole variable domain, filled in from reference TRBV7-7 and TRBJ2-7, reads GAGVSQSPRYKVTKRGQDVTLRCDPISSHATLYWYQQALGQGPEFLTYFNYEAQPDKSGLPSDRFSAERPEGSISTLTIQRTEQRDSAMYRCASSLAGFRGQLYEQYFGPGTRLTVT.

This sequence joins TRBV7-3 and TRBJ1-6; 7 bases align to TRBD1. Trimming at V came to 8 bases and at J to 7 bases, leaving 5 bases not matched to a gene. CDR3 size: 13 residues. Per the germline V gene, CDR1 is SGHTA and CDR2 is FQGTGA. CDR3 in amino acids: CASGKGANSPLHF. The CDR3 DNA reads TGTGCCAGCGGTAAGGGGGCGAATTCACCCCTCCACTTT.

The rearrangement joins TRBV5-6 to TRBJ1-2, with D hard to call. V was cut by 4 bases and J by 5 bases, with 12 bases left in between. The CDR3 spans 13 residues. Germline V gives CDR1 SGHDT, CDR2 YYEEEE. CDR3 loop: CASSPLGKYGYTF. CDR3 DNA: TGTGCCAGCAGCCCCCTCGGGAAATATGGCTACACCTTC.

The chain employs TRBV19 and TRBJ1-3, with TRBD1 as a possible D gene (5 bases). V lost 6 bases to trimming and J lost 7 bases, with 22 bases between them. CDR3 length: 16 amino acids. The V gene's germline CDR1 is LNHDA and CDR2 SQIVND (reference sequence). For the CDR3, the DNA is TGTGCCAGTAGCCCCATCGCGGGGCTCCAAGGGAACACCATATATTTT. Amino acid sequence: CASSPIAGLQGNTIYF.